Reported below is one T cell receptor (beta chain). The CDR3 runs 14 residues. The V segment lost 4 bases and the J segment 4 bases; nucleotides outside the gene matches: 2. Germline CDR1 and CDR2: LGHDT and YNNKEL (reference sequence). This entry comes from a study of blood T cell repertoires in COVID-19. Study summary: Donors in the United States, Italy and Spain gave samples during acute or convalescent COVID-19. In each case, the material was cDNA or gDNA derived from T cells, B-cell-depleted T cells, or PBMCs.

Source study methods: Using reference gene primer amplification, nucleated cell counts were estimated. Profiling relied on immunoSEQ multiplex PCR, and the TCRdb table lists in-frame clones only, not all of them. V, J and clone size derive from that table, while D and trimming were established from the DNA sequence. The data contain 200,000 to 250,000 clones, more than 65% of them seen just once; the ten biggest clones take up less than 4%. The sequence came from a woman of 80 years or more with acute or convalescent COVID-19. The sequenced sample was peripheral blood. This chain connects TRBV3-1 (or the pseudogene TRBV3-2) to TRBJ2-5; TRBD2 matches 11 bases. CDR3 protein: CASSPTSGRETQYF. The CDR3 bases are TGTGCCAGCAGCCCCACTAGCGGGAGAGAGACCCAGTACTTC.